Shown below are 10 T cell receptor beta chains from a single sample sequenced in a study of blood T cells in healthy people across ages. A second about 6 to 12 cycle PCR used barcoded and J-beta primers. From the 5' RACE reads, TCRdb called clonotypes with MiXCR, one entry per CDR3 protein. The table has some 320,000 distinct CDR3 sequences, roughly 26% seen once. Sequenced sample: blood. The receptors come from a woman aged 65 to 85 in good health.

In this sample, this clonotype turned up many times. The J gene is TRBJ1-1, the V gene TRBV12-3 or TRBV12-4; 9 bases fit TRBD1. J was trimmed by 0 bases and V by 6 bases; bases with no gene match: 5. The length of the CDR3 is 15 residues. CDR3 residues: CASRGGQGMNTEAFF. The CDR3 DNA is TGTGCCAGCAGGGGAGGACAGGGGATGAACACTGAAGCTTTCTTT.

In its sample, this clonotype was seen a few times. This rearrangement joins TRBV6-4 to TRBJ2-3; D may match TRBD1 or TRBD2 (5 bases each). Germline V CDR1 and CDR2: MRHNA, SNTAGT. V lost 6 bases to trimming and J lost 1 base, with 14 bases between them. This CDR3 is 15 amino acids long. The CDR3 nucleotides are TGTGCCAGCAGCCCCGACAGCGGACGCACAGATACGCAGTATTTT. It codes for CASSPDSGRTDTQYF.

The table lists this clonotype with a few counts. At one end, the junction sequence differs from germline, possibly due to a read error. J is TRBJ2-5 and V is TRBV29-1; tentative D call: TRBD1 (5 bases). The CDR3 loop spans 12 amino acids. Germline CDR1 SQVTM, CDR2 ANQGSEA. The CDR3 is CNVAQGGETQYF. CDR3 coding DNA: TGCAACGTTGCTCAGGGTGGAGAGACCCAGTACTTC.

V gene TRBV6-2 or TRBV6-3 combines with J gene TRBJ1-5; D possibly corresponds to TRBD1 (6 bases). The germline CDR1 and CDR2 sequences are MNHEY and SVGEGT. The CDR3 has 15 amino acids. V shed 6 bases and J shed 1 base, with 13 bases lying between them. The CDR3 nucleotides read TGTGCCAGCAGCTGGGACAAACGGAGCAATCAGCCCCAGCATTTT. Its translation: CASSWDKRSNQPQHF.

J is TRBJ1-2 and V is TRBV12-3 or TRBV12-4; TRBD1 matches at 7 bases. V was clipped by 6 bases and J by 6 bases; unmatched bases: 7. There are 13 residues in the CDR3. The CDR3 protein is CASRIGTAHGYTF. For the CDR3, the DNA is TGTGCCAGCAGGATAGGGACAGCCCATGGCTACACCTTC.

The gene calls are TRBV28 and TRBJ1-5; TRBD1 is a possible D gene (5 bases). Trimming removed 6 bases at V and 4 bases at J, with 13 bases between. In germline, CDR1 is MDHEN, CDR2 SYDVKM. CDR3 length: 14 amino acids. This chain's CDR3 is CASRTLGGNQPQHF. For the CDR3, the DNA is TGTGCCAGCAGGACCTTGGGGGGTAATCAGCCCCAGCATTTT.

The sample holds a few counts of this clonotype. The CDR3 reads CSARADFYTGELFF. The CDR3 bases are TGCAGTGCTAGAGCGGATTTCTACACCGGGGAGCTGTTTTTT. The V gene is TRBV20-1, the J gene TRBJ2-2, with D hard to call. Germline V gene sequence: CDR1 DFQATT, CDR2 SNEGSKA (reference sequence). CDR3 length: 14 residues. V lost 1 base, J lost 3 bases, and 9 bases lay in between.

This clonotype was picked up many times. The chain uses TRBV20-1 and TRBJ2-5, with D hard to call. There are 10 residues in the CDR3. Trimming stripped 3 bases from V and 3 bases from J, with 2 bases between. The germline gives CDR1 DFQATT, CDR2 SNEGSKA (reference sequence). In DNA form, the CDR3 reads TGCAGTGCTAGGGAAGAGACCCAGTACTTC. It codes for CSAREETQYF.

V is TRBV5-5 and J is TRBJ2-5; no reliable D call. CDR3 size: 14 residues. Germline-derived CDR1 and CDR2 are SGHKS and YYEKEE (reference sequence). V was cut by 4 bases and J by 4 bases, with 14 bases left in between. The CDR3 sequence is CASSVLAQRETQYF. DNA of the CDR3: TGTGCCAGCAGCGTCTTGGCACAGCGAGAGACCCAGTACTTC.

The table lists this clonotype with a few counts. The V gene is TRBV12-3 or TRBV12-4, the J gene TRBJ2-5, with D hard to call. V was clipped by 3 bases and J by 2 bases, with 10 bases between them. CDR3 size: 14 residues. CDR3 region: CASSFGPAQETQYF. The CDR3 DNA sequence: TGTGCCAGCAGTTTTGGGCCAGCGCAAGAGACCCAGTACTTC.